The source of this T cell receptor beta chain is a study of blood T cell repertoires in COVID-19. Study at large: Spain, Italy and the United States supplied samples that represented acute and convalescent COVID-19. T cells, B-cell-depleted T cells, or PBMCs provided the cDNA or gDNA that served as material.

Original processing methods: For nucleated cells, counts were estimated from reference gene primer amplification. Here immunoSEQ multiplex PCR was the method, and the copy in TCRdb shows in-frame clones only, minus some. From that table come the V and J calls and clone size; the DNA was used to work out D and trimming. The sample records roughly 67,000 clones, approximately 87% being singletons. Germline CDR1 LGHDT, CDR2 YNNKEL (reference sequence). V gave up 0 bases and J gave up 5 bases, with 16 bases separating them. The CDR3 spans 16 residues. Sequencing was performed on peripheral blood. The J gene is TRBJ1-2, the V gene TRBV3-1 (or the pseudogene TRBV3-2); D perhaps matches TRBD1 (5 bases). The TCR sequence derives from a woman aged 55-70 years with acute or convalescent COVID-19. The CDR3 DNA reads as TGTGCCAGCAGCCAAGATTTAGTGGGGCAAGGGTATGGCTACACCTTC. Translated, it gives CASSQDLVGQGYGYTF.